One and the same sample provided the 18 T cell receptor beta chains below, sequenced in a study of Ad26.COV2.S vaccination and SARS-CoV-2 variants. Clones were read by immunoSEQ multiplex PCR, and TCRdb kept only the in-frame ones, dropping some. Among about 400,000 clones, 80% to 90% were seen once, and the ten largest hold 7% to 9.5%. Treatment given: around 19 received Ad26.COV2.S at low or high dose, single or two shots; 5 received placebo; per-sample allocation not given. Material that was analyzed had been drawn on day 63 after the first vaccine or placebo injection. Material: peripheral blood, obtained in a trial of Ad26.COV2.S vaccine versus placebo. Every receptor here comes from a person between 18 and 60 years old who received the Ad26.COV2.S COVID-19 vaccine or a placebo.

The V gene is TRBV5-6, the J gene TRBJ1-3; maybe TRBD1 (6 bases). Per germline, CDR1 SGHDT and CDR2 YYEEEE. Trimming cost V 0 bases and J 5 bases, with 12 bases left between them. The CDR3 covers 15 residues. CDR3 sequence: CASSLVGGARNTIYF. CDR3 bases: TGTGCCAGCAGCTTGGTGGGGGGGGCGAGAAACACCATATATTTT.

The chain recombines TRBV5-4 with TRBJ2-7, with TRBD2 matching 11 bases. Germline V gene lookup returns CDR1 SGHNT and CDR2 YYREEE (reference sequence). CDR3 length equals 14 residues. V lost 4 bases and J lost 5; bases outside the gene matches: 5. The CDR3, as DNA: TGTGCCAGCAGCGAGGGACTAGCGGTTAACGAGCAGTACTTC. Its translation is CASSEGLAVNEQYF.

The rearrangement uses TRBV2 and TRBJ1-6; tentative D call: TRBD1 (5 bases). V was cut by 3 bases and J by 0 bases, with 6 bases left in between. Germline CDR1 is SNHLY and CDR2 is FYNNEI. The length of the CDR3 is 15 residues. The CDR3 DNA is TGTGCCAGCAGTGACCAGGGCTCCTATAATTCACCCCTCCACTTT. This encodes CASSDQGSYNSPLHF. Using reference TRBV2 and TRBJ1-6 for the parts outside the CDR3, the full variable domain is EPEVTQTPSHQVTQMGQEVILRCVPISNHLYFYWYRQILGQKVEFLVSFYNNEISEKSEIFDDQFSVERPDGSNFTLKIRSTKLEDSAMYFCASSDQGSYNSPLHFGNGTRLTVT.

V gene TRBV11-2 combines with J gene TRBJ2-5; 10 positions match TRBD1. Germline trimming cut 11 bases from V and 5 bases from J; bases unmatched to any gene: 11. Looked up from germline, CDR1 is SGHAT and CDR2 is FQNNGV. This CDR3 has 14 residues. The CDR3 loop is CASSGQGRVETQYF. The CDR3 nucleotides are TGTGCCTCTTCGGGACAGGGGAGGGTCGAGACCCAGTACTTC.

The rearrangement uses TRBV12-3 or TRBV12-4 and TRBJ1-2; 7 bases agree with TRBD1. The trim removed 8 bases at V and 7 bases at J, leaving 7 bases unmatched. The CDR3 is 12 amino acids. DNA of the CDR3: TGTGCCAGCTCCAGGGCAGGGGGTGGCTACACCTTC. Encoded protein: CASSRAGGGYTF.

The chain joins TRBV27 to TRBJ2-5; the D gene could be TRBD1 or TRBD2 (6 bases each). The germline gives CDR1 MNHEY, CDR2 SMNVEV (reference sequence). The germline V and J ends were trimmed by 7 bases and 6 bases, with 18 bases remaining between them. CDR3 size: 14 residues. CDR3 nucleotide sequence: TGTGCCAGCATCTCCTCAGGGGAGGTAAAGACCCAGTACTTC. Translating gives CASISSGEVKTQYF.

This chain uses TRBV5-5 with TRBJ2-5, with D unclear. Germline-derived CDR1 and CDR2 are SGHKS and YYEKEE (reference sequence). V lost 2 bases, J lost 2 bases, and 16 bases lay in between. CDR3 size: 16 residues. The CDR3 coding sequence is TGTGCCAGCAGCTTTGTGGTAGTCGGTGGGCAAGAGACCCAGTACTTC. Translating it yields CASSFVVVGGQETQYF.

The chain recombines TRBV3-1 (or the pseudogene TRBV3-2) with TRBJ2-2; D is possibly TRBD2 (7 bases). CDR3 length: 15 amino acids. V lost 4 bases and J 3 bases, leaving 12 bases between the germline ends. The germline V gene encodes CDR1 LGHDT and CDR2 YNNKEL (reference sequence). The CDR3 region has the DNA TGTGCCAGCAGCCCGGGGGGCTACCACACCGGGGAGCTGTTTTTT. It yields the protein CASSPGGYHTGELFF.

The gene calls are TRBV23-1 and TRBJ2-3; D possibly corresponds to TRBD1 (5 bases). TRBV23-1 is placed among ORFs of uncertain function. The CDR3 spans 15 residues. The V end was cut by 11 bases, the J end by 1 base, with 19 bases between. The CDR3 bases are TGCGCCGGGTACAAGGGGTCTCCGGGCACAGATACGCAGTATTTT. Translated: CAGYKGSPGTDTQYF.

The DNA for the CDR3 is TGTGCCAGCCGCAGGGGGAACACCGGGGAGCTGTTTTTT. Its protein is CASRRGNTGELFF. The V gene is TRBV7-2, the J gene TRBJ2-2, with TRBD1 as a possible D gene (6 bases). The CDR3 spans 13 residues. Trimming stripped 8 bases from V and 1 base from J, with 8 bases between. CDR1 and CDR2 from the germline V gene are SGHTA and FQGNSA.

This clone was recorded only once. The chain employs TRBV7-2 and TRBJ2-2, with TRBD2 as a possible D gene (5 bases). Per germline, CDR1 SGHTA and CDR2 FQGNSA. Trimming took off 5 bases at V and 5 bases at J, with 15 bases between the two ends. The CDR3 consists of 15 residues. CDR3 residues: CASSTQRWRTGELFF. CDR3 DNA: TGTGCCAGCAGCACCCAGCGGTGGCGGACCGGGGAGCTGTTTTTT.

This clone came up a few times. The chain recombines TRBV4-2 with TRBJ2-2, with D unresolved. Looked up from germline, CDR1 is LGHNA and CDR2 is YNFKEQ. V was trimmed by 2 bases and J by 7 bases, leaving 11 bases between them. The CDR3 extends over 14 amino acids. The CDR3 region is CASSQSPESGELFF. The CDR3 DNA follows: TGTGCCAGCAGCCAAAGTCCAGAAAGCGGGGAGCTGTTTTTT.

CDR3 protein: CASSKETQYF. The DNA for the CDR3 is TGTGCCAGCAGTAAAGAGACCCAGTACTTC. The rearrangement links TRBV25-1 to TRBJ2-5; D is uncertain. The CDR3 totals 10 residues. V gave up 5 bases and J gave up 3 bases, with 1 base separating them. Germline CDR1 reads MGHDK; CDR2 reads SYGVNS.

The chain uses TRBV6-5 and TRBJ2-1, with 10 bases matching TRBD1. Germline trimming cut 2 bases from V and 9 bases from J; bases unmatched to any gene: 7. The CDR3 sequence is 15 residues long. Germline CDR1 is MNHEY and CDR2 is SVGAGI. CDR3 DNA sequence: TGTGCCAGCAGTTACGGGGACAGGGGTAATGGTGAGCAGTTCTTC. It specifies CASSYGDRGNGEQFF.

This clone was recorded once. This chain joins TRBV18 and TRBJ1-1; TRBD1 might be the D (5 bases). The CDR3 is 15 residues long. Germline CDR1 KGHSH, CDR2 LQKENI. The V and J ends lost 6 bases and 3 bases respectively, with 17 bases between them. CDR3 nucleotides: TGTGCCAGCTCCCCGTGGGGGAAGGGTGACACTGAAGCTTTCTTT. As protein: CASSPWGKGDTEAFF.

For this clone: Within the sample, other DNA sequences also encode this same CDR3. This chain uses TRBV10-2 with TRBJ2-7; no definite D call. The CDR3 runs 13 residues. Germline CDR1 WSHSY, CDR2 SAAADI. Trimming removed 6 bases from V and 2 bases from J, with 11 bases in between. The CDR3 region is CASRLPATYEQYF. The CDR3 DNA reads TGCGCCAGCAGGCTCCCGGCAACCTACGAGCAGTACTTC.

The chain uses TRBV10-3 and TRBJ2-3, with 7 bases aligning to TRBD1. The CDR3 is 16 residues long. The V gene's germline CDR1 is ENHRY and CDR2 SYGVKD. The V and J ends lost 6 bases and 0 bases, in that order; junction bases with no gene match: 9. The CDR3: CAISTGAALSTDTQYF. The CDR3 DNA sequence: TGTGCCATCAGCACAGGGGCAGCGCTTAGCACAGATACGCAGTATTTT.

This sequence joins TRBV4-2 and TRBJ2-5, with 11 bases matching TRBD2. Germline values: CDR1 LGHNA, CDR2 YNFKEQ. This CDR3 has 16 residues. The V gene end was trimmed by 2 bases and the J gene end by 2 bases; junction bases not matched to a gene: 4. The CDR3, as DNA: TGTGCCAGCAGCCAAACTGTAGCGGGAGGGCAAGAGACCCAGTACTTC. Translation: CASSQTVAGGQETQYF.